Reported below is one T cell receptor beta chain. Germline V gene sequence: CDR1 SGHRS, CDR2 YFSETQ. The ends were cut back, 0 bases at V and 4 bases at J, with 13 bases in the middle. CDR3 length: 15 residues. This entry comes from a study of blood T cell repertoires in COVID-19. Study-wide context: There were acute and convalescent COVID-19 samples, and they came from the United States, Italy and Spain. T cells, B-cell-depleted T cells, or PBMCs provided the cDNA or gDNA that served as material.

In the original analysis: How many nucleated cells were present was estimated from reference gene primer amplification. Libraries were prepared by immunoSEQ multiplex PCR; TCRdb keeps only in-frame clonotypes and omits some of them. V and J calls and clone size are as listed in that table; D and trimming were resolved from the DNA. The sample includes about 320,000 clones, approximately 85% of them seen just once. Material: peripheral blood. This sequence was found in a human donor in a cohort sampled during active COVID-19. The chain joins TRBV5-1 to TRBJ2-5; TRBD1 might be the D (6 bases). CDR3 DNA: TGCGCCAGCAGCTTGGCCGGGACACCTTCAGAGACCCAGTACTTC. This codes for CASSLAGTPSETQYF.